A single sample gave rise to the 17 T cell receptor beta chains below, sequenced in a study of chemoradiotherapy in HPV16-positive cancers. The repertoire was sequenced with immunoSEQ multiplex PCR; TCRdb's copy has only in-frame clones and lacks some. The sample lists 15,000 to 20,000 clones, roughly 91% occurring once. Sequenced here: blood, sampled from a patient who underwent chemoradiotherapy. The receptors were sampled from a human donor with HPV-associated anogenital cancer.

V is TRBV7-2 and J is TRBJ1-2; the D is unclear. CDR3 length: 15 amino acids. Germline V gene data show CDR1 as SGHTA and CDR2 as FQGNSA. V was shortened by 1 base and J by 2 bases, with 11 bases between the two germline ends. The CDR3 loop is CASSLVQAGNYGYTF. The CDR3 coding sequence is TGTGCCAGCAGCTTAGTGCAAGCGGGAAACTATGGCTACACCTTC.

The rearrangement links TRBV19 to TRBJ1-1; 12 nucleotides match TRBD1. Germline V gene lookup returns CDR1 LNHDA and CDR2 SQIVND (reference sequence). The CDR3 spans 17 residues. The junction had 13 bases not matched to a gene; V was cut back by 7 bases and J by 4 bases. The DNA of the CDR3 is TGTGCCAGTACTCCCGGCGGGACAGGGGGCAAGAGCACTGAAGCTTTCTTT. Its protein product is CASTPGGTGGKSTEAFF.

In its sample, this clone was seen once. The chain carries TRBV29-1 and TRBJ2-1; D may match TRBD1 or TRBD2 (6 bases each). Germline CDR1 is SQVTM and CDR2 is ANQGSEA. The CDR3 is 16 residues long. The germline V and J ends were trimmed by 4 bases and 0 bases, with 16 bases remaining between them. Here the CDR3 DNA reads TGCAGCGTTGGGGGTGGGGGGCGAACCTCCTACAATGAGCAGTTCTTC. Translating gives CSVGGGGRTSYNEQFF.

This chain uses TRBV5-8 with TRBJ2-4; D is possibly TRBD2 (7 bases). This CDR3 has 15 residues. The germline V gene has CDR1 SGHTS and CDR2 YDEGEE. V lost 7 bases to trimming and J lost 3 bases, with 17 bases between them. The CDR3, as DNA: TGTGCCAGCCCTCGGGGGGCGATGGGCAAAAACATTCAGTACTTC. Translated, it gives CASPRGAMGKNIQYF. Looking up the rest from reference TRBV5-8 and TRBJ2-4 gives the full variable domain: EAGVTQSPTHLIKTRGQQATLRCSPISGHTSVYWYQQALGLGLQFLLWYDEGEERNRGNFPPRFSGRQFPNYSSELNVNALELEDSALYLCASPRGAMGKNIQYFGAGTRLSVL.

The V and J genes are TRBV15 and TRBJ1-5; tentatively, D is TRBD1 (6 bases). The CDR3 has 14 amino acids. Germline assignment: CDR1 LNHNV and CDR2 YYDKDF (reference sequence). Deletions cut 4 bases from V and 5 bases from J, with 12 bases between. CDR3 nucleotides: TGTGCCACCAGCATGACAGGTCCCCATCAGCCCCAGCATTTT. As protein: CATSMTGPHQPQHF.

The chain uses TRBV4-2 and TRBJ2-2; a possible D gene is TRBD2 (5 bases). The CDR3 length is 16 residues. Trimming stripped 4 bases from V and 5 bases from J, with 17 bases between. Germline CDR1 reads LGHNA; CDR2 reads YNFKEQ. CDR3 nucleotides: TGTGCCAGCAGCCCCACGACTCCCACGGGAACCGGGGAGCTGTTTTTT. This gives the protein CASSPTTPTGTGELFF.

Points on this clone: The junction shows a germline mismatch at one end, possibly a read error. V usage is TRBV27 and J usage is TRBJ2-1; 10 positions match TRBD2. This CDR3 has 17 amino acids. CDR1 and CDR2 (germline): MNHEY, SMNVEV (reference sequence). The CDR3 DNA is TGTGCCAGCAAGAGCCTAGCGGGAGTGTTCTCCCACAATGAGCAGTTCTTC. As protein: CASKSLAGVFSHNEQFF.

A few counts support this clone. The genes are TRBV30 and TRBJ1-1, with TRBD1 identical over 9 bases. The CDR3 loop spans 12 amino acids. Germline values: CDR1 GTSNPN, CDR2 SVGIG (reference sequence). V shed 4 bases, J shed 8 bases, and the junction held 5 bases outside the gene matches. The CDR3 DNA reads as TGTGCCTGGAACAGGGGGCTCGGGGAAGCTTTCTTT. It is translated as CAWNRGLGEAFF.

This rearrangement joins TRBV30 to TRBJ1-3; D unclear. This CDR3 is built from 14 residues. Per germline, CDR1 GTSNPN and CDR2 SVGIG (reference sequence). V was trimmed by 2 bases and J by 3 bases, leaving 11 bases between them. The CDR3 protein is CAWSRREYGNTIYF. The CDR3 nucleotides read TGTGCCTGGAGTCGCAGAGAATATGGAAACACCATATATTTT.

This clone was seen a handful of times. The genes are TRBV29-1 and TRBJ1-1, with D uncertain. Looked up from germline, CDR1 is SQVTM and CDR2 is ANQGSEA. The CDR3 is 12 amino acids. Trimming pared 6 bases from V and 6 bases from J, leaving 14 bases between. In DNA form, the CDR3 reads TGCAGCGTCCATGATGTCTCCGCTGAAGCTTTCTTT. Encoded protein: CSVHDVSAEAFF.

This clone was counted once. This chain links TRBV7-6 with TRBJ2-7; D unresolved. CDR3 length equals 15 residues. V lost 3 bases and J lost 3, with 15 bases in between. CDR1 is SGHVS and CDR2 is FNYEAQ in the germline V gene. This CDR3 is CASSFGPDGGYEQYF. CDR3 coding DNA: TGTGCCAGCAGCTTCGGGCCGGACGGCGGCTACGAGCAGTACTTC.

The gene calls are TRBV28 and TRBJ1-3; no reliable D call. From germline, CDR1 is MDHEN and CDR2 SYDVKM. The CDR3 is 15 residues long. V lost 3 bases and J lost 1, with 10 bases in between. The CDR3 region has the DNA TGTGCCAGCAGTTTTCCGACGGGATCTGGAAACACCATATATTTT. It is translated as CASSFPTGSGNTIYF.

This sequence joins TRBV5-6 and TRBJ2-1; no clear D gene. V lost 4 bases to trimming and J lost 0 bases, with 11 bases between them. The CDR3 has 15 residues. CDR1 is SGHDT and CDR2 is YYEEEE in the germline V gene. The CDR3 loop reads CASSAAPSSYNEQFF. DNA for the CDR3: TGTGCCAGCAGCGCAGCGCCAAGCTCCTACAATGAGCAGTTCTTC. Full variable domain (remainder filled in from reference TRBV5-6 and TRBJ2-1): DAGVTQSPTHLIKTRGQQVTLRCSPKSGHDTVSWYQQALGQGPQFIFQYYEEEERQRGNFPDRFSGHQFPNYSSELNVNALLLGDSALYLCASSAAPSSYNEQFFGPGTRLTVL.

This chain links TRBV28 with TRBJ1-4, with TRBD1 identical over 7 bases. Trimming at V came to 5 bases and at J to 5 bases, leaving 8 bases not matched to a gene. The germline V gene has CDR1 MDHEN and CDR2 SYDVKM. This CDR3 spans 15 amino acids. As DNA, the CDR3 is TGTGCCAGCAGTCACCTCGGGACAGAAAATGAAAAACTGTTTTTT. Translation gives CASSHLGTENEKLFF.

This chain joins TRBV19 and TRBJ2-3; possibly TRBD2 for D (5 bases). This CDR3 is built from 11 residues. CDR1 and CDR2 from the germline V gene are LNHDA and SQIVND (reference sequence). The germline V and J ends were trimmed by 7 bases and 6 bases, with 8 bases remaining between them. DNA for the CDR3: TGTGCCAGTACGGGAACCGATACGCAGTATTTT. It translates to CASTGTDTQYF.

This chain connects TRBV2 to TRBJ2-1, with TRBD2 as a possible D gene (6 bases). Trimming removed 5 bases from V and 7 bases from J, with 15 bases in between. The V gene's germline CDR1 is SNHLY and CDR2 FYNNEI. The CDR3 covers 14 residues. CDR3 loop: CASSPTRAGNEQFF. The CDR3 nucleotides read TGTGCCAGCAGTCCGACTAGGGCGGGGAATGAGCAGTTCTTC.

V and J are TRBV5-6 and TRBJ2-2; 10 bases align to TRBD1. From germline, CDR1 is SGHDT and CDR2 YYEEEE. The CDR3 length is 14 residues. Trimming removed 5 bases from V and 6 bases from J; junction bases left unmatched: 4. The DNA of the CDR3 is TGTGCCAGCAGGCGGACAGGGGGGTCCGGGGAGCTGTTTTTT. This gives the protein CASRRTGGSGELFF.